This TCR beta chain appears in the sequencing data of a study of blood T cell repertoires in COVID-19. Study details: Specimens from acute and convalescent COVID-19 originated in the United States, Italy and Spain. From T cells, B-cell-depleted T cells, or PBMCs came the material, which was cDNA or gDNA.

Germline V gene lookup returns CDR1 LGHNA and CDR2 YSLEER. V was clipped by 0 bases and J by 8 bases, with 16 bases between them. CDR3 size: 15 residues. Here immunoSEQ multiplex PCR was the method, and the copy in TCRdb shows in-frame clones only, minus some. The sample has about 46,000 clones, roughly 90% seen once. This receptor was taken from a man between 65 and 85 years old with active COVID-19. The sequenced sample was peripheral blood. The chain is built from TRBV4-3 and TRBJ1-2, with D tentatively TRBD1 (6 bases). The DNA of the CDR3 is TGCGCCAGCAGCCAAGAAGAGGTCAGGGGTAAGGGCTACACCTTC. Protein sequence: CASSQEEVRGKGYTF.